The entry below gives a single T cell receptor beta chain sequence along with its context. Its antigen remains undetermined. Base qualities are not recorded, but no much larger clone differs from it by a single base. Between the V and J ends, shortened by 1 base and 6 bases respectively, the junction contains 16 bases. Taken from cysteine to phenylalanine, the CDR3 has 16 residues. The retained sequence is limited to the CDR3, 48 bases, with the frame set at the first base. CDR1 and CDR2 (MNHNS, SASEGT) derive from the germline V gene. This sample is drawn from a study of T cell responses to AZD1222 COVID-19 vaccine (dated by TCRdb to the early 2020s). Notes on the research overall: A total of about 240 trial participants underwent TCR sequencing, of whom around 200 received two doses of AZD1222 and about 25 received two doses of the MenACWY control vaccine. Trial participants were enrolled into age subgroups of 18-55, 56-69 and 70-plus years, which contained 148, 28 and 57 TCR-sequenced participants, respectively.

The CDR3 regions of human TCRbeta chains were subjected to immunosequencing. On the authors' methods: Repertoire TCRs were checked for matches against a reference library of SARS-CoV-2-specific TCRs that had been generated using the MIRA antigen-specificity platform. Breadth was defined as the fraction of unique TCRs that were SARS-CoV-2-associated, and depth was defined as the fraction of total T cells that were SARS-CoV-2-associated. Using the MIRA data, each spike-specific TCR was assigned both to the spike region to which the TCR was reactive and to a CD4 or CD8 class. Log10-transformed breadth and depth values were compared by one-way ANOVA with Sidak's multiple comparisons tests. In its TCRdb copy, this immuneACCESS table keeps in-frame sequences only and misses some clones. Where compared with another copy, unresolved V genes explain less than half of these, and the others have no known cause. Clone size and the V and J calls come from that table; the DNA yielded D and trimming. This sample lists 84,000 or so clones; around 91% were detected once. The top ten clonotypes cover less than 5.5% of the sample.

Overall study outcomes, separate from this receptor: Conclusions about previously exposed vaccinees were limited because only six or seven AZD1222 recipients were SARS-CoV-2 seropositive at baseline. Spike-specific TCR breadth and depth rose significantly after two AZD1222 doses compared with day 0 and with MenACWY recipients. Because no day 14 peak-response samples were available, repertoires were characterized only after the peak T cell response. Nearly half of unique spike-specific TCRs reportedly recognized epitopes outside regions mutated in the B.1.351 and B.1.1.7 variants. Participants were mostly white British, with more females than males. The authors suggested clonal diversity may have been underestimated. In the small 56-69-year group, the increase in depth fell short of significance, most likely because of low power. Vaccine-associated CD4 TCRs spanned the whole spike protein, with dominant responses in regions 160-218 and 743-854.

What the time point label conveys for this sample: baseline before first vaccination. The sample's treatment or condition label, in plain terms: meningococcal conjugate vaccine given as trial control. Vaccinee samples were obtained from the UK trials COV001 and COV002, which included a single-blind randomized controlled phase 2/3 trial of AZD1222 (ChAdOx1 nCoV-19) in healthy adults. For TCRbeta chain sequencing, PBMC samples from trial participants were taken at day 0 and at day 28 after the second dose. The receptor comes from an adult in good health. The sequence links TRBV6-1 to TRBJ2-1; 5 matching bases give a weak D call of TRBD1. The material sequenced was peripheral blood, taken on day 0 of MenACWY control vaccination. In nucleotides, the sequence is TGTGCCAGCAGTGAAGATAGGGGCCACACATTCAATGAGCAGTTCTTC. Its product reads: CASSEDRGHTFNEQFF.